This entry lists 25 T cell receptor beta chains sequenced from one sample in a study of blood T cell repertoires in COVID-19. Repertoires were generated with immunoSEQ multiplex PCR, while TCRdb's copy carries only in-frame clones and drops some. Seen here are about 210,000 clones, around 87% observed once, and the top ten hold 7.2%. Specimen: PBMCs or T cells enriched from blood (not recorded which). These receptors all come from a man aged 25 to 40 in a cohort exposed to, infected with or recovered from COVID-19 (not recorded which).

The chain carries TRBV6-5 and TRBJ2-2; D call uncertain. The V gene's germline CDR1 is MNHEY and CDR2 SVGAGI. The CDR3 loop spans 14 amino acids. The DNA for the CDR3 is TGTGCGTGCGGAGCCTATCAGTACGCCGGGGAGCTGTTTTTT. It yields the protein CACGAYQYAGELFF.

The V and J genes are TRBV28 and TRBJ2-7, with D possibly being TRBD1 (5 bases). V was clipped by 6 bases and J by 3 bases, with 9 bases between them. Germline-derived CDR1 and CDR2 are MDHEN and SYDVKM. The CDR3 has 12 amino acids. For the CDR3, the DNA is TGTGCCAGCAGCACAGGACACTACGAGCAGTACTTC. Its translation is CASSTGHYEQYF.

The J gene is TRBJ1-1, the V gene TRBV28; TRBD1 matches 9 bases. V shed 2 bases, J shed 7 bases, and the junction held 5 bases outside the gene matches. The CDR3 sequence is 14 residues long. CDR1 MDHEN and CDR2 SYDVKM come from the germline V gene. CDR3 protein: CASSLRDRVGEAFF. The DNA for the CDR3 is TGTGCCAGCAGTTTAAGGGACAGGGTCGGTGAAGCTTTCTTT.

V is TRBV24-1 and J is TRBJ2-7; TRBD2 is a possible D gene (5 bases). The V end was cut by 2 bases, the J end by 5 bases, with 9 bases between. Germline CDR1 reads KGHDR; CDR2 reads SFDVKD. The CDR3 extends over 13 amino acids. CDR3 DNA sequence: TGTGCCACCAGTGATTCAGGACTTCACGAGCAGTACTTC. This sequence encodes CATSDSGLHEQYF.

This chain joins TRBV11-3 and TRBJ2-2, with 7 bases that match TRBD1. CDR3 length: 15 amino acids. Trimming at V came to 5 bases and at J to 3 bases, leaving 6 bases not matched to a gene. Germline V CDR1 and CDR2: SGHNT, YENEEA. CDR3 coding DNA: TGTGCCAGCAGCCTGACAGGGATTGACACCGGGGAGCTGTTTTTT. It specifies CASSLTGIDTGELFF.

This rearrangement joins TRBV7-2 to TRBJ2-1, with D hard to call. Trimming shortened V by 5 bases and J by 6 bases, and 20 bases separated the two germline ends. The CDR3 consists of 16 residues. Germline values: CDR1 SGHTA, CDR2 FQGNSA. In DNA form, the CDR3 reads TGTGCCAGCAGCGCCCTTAATCCAGGCATGAGCAATGAGCAGTTCTTC. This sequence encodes CASSALNPGMSNEQFF.

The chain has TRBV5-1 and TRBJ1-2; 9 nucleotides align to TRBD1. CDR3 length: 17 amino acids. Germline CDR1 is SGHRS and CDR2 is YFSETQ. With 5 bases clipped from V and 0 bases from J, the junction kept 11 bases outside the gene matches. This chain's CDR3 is CASSLRTGELSNYGYTF. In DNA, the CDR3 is TGCGCCAGCAGTCTACGGACAGGGGAACTTTCTAACTATGGCTACACCTTC.

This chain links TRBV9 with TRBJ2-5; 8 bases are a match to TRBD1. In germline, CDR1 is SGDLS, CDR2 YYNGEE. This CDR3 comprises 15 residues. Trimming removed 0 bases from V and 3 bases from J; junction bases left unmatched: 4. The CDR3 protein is CASSVGPGGEETQYF. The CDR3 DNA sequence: TGTGCCAGCAGCGTAGGTCCAGGGGGCGAAGAGACCCAGTACTTC.

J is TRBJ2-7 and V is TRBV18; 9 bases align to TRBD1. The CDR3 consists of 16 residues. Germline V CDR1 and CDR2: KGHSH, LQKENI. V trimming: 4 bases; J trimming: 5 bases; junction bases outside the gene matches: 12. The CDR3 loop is CASSLSSGQGPNEQYF. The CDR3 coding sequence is TGTGCCAGCTCACTCAGCTCCGGACAGGGGCCAAACGAGCAGTACTTC.

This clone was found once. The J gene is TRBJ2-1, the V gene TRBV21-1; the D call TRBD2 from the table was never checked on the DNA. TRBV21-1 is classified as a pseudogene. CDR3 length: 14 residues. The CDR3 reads CAIRRGGNYNEQFF. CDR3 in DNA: TGTGCCATCAGAAGGGGGGGAAACTACAATGAGCAGTTCTTC.

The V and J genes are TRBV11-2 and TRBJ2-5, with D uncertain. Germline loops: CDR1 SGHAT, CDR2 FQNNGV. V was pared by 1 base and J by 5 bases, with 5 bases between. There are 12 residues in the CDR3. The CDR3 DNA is TGTGCCAGCAGCTTAGGAGCTGAGACCCAGTACTTC. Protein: CASSLGAETQYF.

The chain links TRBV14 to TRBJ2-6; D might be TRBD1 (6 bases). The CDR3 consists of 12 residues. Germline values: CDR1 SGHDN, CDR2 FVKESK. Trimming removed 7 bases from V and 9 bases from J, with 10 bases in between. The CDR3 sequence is CASMGAGNVLTF. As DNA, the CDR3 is TGTGCCAGCATGGGGGCTGGCAACGTCCTGACTTTC.

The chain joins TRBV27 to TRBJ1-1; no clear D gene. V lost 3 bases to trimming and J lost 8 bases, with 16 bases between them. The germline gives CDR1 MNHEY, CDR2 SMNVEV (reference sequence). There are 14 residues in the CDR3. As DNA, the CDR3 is TGTGCCAGCAGTTTCTGGACTTCCGGCGGCGAAGCTTTCTTT. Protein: CASSFWTSGGEAFF.

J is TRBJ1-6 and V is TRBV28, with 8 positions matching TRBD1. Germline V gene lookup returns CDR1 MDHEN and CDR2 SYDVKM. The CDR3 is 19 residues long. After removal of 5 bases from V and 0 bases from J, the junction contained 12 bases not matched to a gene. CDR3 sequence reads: CASSPTGQARRSYNSPLHF. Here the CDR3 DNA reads TGTGCCAGCAGTCCTACGGGACAGGCGCGTCGCTCCTATAATTCACCCCTCCACTTT.

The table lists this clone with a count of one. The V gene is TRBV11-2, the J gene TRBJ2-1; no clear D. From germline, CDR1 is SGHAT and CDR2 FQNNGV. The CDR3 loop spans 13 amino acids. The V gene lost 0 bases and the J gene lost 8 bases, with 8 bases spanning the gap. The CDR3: CASSLDVAYEQFF. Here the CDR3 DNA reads TGTGCCAGCAGCTTAGATGTAGCCTATGAGCAGTTCTTC.

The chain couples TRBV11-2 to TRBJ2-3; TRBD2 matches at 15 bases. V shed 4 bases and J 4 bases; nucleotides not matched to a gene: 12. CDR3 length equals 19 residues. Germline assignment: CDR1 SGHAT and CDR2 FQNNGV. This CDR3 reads CASSSLRGLAGGGADTQYF. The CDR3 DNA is TGTGCCAGCAGCTCACTCAGGGGACTAGCGGGAGGCGGGGCAGATACGCAGTATTTT.

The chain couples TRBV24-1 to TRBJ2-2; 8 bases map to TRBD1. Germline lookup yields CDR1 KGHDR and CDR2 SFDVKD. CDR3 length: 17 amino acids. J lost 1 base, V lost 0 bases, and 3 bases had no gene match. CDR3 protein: CATSDLRGTGNTGELFF. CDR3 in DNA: TGTGCCACCAGTGATTTGCGGGGGACAGGGAACACCGGGGAGCTGTTTTTT.

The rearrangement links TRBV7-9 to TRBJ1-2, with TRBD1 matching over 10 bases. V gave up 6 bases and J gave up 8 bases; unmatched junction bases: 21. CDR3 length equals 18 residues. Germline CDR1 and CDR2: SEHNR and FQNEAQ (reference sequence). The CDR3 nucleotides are TGTGCCAGCAGGCATATTAGTGGGTGGGGACAGGGGAGCGGCGGCTACACCTTC. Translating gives CASRHISGWGQGSGGYTF. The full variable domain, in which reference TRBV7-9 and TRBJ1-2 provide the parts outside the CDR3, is DTGVSQNPRHKITKRGQNVTFRCDPISEHNRLYWYRQTLGQGPEFLTYFQNEAQLEKSRLLSDRFSAERPKGSFSTLEIQRTEQGDSAMYLCASRHISGWGQGSGGYTFGSGTRLTVV.

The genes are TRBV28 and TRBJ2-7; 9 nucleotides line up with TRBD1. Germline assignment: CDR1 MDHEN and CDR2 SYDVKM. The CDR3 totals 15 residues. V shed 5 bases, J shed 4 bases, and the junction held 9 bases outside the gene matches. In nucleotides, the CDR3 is TGTGCCAGCAGTCGGACAGGGGCGCTTGCTTACGAGCAGTACTTC. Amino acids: CASSRTGALAYEQYF.

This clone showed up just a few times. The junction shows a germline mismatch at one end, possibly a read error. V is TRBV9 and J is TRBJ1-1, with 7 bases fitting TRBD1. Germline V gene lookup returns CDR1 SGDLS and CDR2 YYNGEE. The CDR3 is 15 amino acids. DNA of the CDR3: TGTGCCAGCAGCGTAAGGGGACAGTTGAACTCTGAAGCTTTCTTT. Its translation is CASSVRGQLNSEAFF.

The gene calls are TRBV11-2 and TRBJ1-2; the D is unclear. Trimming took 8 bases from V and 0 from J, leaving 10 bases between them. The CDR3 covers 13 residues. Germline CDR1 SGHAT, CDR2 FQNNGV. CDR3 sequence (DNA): TGTGCCAGCTCTATCGGGACTAACTATGGCTACACCTTC. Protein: CASSIGTNYGYTF.

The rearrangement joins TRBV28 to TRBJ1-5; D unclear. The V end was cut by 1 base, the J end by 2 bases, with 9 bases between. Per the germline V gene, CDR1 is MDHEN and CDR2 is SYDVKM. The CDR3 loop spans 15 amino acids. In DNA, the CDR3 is TGTGCCAGCAGTTTATCCGGGATGGGCAATCAGCCCCAGCATTTT. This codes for CASSLSGMGNQPQHF. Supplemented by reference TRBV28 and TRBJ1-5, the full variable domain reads DVKVTQSSRYLVKRTGEKVFLECVQDMDHENMFWYRQDPGLGLRLIYFSYDVKMKEKGDIPEGYSVSREKKERFSLILESASTNQTSMYLCASSLSGMGNQPQHFGDGTRLSIL.

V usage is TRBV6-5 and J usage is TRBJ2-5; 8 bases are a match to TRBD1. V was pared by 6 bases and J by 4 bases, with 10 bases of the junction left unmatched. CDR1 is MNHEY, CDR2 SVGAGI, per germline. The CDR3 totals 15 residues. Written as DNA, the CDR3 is TGTGCCAGCAGGGACCAGGGGGCGAGGGTAGAGACCCAGTACTTC. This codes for CASRDQGARVETQYF.

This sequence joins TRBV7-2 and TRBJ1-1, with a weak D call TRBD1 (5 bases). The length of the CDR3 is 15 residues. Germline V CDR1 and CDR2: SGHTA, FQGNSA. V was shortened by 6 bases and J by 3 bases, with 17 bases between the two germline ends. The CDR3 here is CASSSGGSIDTEAFF. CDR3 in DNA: TGTGCCAGCAGTTCTGGGGGGTCTATAGACACTGAAGCTTTCTTT.

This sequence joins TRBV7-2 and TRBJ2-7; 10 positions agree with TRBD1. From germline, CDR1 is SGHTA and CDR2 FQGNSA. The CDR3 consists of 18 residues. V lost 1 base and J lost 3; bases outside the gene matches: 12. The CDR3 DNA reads TGTGCCAGCAGCTTAGAAGGGACAGGGGCGAGCTGGAGCTACGAGCAGTACTTC. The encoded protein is CASSLEGTGASWSYEQYF.